This T cell receptor beta chain was sequenced in a study of blood T cell repertoires in COVID-19 (dated by TCRdb to between 2020 and 2021). Background for the entire study: Collaborator samples came from the United States, Italy and Spain and covered acute and convalescent phases of COVID-19. The material from the prospective study consisted of cDNA or gDNA derived from T cells, B-cell-depleted T cells, or PBMCs. Subjects who had been exposed to COVID-19, were actively infected with it, or had recovered from it provided the deeply sampled blood TCRbeta repertoires that made up the dataset. A freely available public database, intended as a resource for researchers studying the immune response to SARS-CoV-2, is where the repertoires were released. Samples came from the ongoing ImmuneRACE study (first 160 participants) plus 1,254 subjects from 6 global collaborators. The sample metadata nearly always contained a de-identified subject ID, COVID-19 status, age in years and sex. Where HLA class I and class II types were available, the types were taken from metadata supplied by the sample provider, not from assay-based typing.

V lost 5 bases and J lost 4 bases, and the count of bases not matched to a germline gene is 3. The CDR3 contains 13 residues, cysteine and phenylalanine counted. Of the read, only the CDR3 DNA is kept; its 39 bases are in frame from base 1. From a lookup of the germline V gene, CDR1 and CDR2 are MDHEN and SYDVKM. The immunoSEQ Assay, a bias-controlled multiplex PCR, was used to amplify TCRbeta CDR3 regions from genomic DNA. Under the source paper's analysis protocol: Within the assay, amplification of reference gene primers was used to estimate how many nucleated cells each sample contained. Sequence reads were collapsed and filtered to measure the absolute abundance of every unique TCRbeta CDR3 rearrangement. For each sample, productive Simpson clonality was calculated as the square root of Simpson's diversity index across productive rearrangements. Not all clones reach the TCRdb copy of this immuneACCESS table, which keeps in-frame sequences only. Checked studies attribute under half of the gap to unresolved V genes and leave the rest unexplained. V, J and clone size reflect that table, while D and trimming were determined from the DNA. The sample data list some 390,000 clones, and 70% to 90% of these were observed just once. Of the sample, 1.5% to 1.8% falls within the top ten clones.

One collaborating source in Seattle enrolled patients while the patients were actively infected and followed the patients over time throughout the course of disease. Whole blood was collected in K2EDTA tubes by collaborating institutions according to the institutions' own protocols. Collaborator samples were shipped for TCRbeta analysis as frozen whole blood, isolated PBMCs, or DNA extracted from either sample type. Concerning this clone itself: This receptor's antigen is unknown. Per-base quality was not reported, and no clone a single base away is much larger than it.

Overall study outcomes, separate from this receptor: The quantity of clinical and demographic metadata differed by source and by participant and was supplied without curation.

Material for sequencing was peripheral blood. The receptor chain draws on TRBV28 and TRBJ1-2; the central 8 bases match TRBD1. The TCR was taken from a woman aged 40 to 50 with COVID-19, enrolled during active disease. CDR3 protein: CASSAGGTYGYTF. The nucleotides are TGTGCCAGCAGTGCAGGGGGCACCTATGGCTACACCTTC.